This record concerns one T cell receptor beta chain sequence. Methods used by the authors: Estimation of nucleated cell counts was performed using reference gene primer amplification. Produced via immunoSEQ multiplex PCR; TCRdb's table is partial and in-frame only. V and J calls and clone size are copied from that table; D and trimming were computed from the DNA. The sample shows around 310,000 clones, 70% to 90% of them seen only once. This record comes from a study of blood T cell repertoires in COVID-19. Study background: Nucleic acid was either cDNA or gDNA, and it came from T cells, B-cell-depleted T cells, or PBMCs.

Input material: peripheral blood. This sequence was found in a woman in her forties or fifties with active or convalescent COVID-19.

The CDR3 sequence: CASSEKRGTPNQPQHF. Here the CDR3 DNA reads TGCGCCAGCAGTGAGAAGAGGGGGACCCCAAATCAGCCCCAGCATTTT. This chain connects TRBV10-1 to TRBJ1-5, with a possible D match to TRBD1 (6 bases). Germline V CDR1 and CDR2: WNHNN, SYGVQD (reference sequence). V dropped 2 bases and J dropped 4 bases, with 15 bases sitting between them. CDR3 size: 16 residues.